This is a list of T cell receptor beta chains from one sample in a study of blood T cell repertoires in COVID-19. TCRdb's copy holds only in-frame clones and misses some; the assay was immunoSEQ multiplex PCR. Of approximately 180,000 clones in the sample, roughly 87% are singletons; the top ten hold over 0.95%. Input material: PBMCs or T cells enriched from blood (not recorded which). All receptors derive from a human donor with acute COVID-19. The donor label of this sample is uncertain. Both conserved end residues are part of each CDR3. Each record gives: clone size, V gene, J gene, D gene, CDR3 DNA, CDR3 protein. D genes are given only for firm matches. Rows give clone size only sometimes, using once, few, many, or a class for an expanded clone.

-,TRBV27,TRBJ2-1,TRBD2,TGTGCCAGCAGTTCCACAGCGGGGGGACCCTACAATGAGCAGTTCTTC,CASSSTAGGPYNEQFF
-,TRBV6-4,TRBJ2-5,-,TGTGCCAGCAGTGACTTTGGGGGGGCACAAGAGACCCAGTACTTC,CASSDFGGAQETQYF
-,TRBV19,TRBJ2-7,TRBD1,TGTGCCAGTAGGGCGGACAGGGGGTCCTACGAGCAGTACTTC,CASRADRGSYEQYF
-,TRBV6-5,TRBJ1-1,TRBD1,TGTGCCAGCAGATATGGACAGGGGTCCCCAGCTGAAGCTTTCTTT,CASRYGQGSPAEAFF
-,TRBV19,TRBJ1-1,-,TGTGCCAGTAGTATAACGGTGGACACTGAAGCTTTCTTT,CASSITVDTEAFF
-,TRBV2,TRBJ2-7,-,TGTGCCAGCAGTGAAAGGGGGAACGAGCAGTACTTC,CASSERGNEQYF
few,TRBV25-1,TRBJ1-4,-,TGTGCCAGCAGTGACGGGATGATTGAAAAACTGTTTTTT,CASSDGMIEKLFF
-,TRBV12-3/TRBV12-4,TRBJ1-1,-,TGTGCCAGCAGATACCCTATTCAGGGGGAAGCTTTCTTT,CASRYPIQGEAFF
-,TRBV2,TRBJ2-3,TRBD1,TGTGCCAGCACTATAAGGGACAGTCCTAGCACAGATACGCAGTATTTT,CASTIRDSPSTDTQYF
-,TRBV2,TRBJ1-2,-,TGTGCCAGCAAAAAAAACAGTAACTATGGCTACACCTTC,CASKKNSNYGYTF
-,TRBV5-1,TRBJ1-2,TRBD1,TGCGCCAGCAGCTTGGACAGGGGTGCGAGCTATGGCTACACCTTC,CASSLDRGASYGYTF
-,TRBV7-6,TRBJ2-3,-,TGTGCCAGCAGCTTAGGAAGTCAGGTCACAGATACGCAGTATTTT,CASSLGSQVTDTQYF
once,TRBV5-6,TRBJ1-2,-,TGTGCCAGCAGCCGTAGAGAATATGGCTACACCTTC,CASSRREYGYTF
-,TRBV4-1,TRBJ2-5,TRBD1,TGCGCCAGCAGCCCGCGGACAGGGGGCGGCGGAGCTCAAGAGACCCAGTACTTC,CASSPRTGGGGAQETQYF
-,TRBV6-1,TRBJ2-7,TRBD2,TGTGCCAGCAGTGAAGGGGAGGGACGGAGCTCCTACGAGCAGTACTTC,CASSEGEGRSSYEQYF
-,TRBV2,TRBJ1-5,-,TGTGCCAGCAAATTCTTCGAAGCTCAGCCCCAGCATTTT,CASKFFEAQPQHF
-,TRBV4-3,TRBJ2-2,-,TGCGCCAGCAGCCCTAACCGGGACACTGTCCCCGGGGAGCTGTTTTTT,CASSPNRDTVPGELFF
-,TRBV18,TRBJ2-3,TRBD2,TGTGCCAGCTCACCACAGCTCGGGGGGGCCAAAGATACGCAGTATTTT,CASSPQLGGAKDTQYF
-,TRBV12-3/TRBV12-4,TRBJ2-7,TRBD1,TGTGCCAGCAGTGGGACAGGGGTCAACGAGCAGTACTTC,CASSGTGVNEQYF
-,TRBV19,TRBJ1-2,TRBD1,TGTGCCAGTAGCTCTCAGGGGGCGGACGGCTACACCTTC,CASSSQGADGYTF
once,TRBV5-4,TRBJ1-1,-,TGTGCCAGCAGCTCGTCAGGGATCCAGTGGGACACTGAAGCTTTCTTT,CASSSSGIQWDTEAFF
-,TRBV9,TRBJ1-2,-,TGTGCCAGCAGCGTAGCAGGGGACCCTTACTATGGCTACACCTTC,CASSVAGDPYYGYTF
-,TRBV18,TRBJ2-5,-,TGTGCCAGCAGGCGGGATCAAGAGACCCAGTACTTC,CASRRDQETQYF
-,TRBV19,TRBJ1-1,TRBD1,TGTGCCAGTAGGGGACAGCTGGGTGAAGCTTTCTTT,CASRGQLGEAFF